A selection of T cell receptor beta chains follows, all from one sample in a study of blood T cell repertoires in COVID-19. The protocol was immunoSEQ multiplex PCR, while the TCRdb copy is restricted to in-frame clones and leaves out a portion. The table has 150,000 or so clones, approximately 90% seen once; the top ten hold approximately 0.48%. The material sequenced was peripheral blood. The source of these receptors is a man between 45 and 60 years old with acute or convalescent COVID-19. The CDR3 runs from the conserved cysteine through the conserved F or W. D genes are given only for firm matches. Clone size appears in some rows only: once, few, many, or a class for an expanded clone.

D gene,J gene,clone size,V gene,CDR3 DNA,CDR3 protein
TRBD2,TRBJ2-7,NA,TRBV27,TGTGCCAGTACCGGGAGGGCCGGTAACGAGCAGTACTTC,CASTGRAGNEQYF
NA,TRBJ2-7,NA,TRBV19,TGTGCCAGTAGTACAACTAGTGCCTCTTGGGACGAGCAGTACTTC,CASSTTSASWDEQYF
NA,TRBJ1-5,NA,TRBV27,TGTGCCAGCAGTTCCGGGGGGTCCCAGCATTTT,CASSSGGSQHF
NA,TRBJ2-5,NA,TRBV11-2,TGTGCCAGCAGCTTAGCCCACGAGGAGACCCAGTACTTC,CASSLAHEETQYF
NA,TRBJ2-7,NA,TRBV5-1,TGCGCCAGCAGTTCCAACAGGGACGCCACCTACGAGCAGTACTTC,CASSSNRDATYEQYF
NA,TRBJ2-4,NA,TRBV6-1,TGTGCCAGCAGTGAAGATGGACAGGCGGTTTTAGCGGGGAGCAGAGGTAGGGACATTCAGTACTTC,CASSEDGQAVLAGSRGRDIQYF
TRBD2,TRBJ2-2,NA,TRBV9,TGTGCCAGCAGCTCCCGCACCGGGACTAGCGGGAACACCGGGGAGCTGTTTTTT,CASSSRTGTSGNTGELFF
NA,TRBJ2-1,NA,TRBV12-1,TGTGCCAGCAGCTTAAGTCTAAAACCCTCCTACAATGAGCAGTTCTTC,CASSLSLKPSYNEQFF
NA,TRBJ1-6,NA,TRBV2,TGTGCCAGCAGTGAAGGCAGATATTCACCCCTCCACTTT,CASSEGRYSPLHF
TRBD1,TRBJ2-5,NA,TRBV7-2,TGTGCCAGCAGCTTAGAACGGCAGGGGGCGAGGTTAGAGACCCAGTACTTC,CASSLERQGARLETQYF
NA,TRBJ1-5,NA,TRBV6-2/TRBV6-3,TGTGCCAGCAGCTATAAGGGGTCTCAGCCCCAGCATTTT,CASSYKGSQPQHF
NA,TRBJ2-3,NA,TRBV29-1,TGCAGCGTCACCCTAGGTACGCAGTATTTT,CSVTLGTQYF
NA,TRBJ2-7,once,TRBV5-1,TGCGCCAGCAGCGCAGGGTCGGTAACCTACGAGCAGTACTTC,CASSAGSVTYEQYF
TRBD1,TRBJ1-1,NA,TRBV5-6,TGTGCCAGCAGCCGCCGGACAGGACTGAACACTGAAGCTTTCTTT,CASSRRTGLNTEAFF
TRBD2,TRBJ2-3,NA,TRBV28,TGTGCCAGCAGTTTCCACGCGGGGGGGATCACAGATACGCAGTATTTT,CASSFHAGGITDTQYF
NA,TRBJ2-5,NA,TRBV5-6,TGTGCCAGCAGCTACCGGGACACCGAAGAGACCCAGTACTTC,CASSYRDTEETQYF
NA,TRBJ2-7,NA,TRBV28,TGTGCCAGCAGCAAGCTTATCGGGGGTCTCTACGAGCAGTACTTC,CASSKLIGGLYEQYF
NA,TRBJ1-2,NA,TRBV7-9,TGTGCCAGCAGCTTCAGGGATCACTATGGCTACACCTTC,CASSFRDHYGYTF
TRBD2,TRBJ2-1,few,TRBV6-1,TGTGCCAGCAGTGAATGGCTAGCGGCGTACAATGAGCAGTTCTTC,CASSEWLAAYNEQFF
NA,TRBJ2-1,NA,TRBV12-3/TRBV12-4,TGTGCCAGCAGTTTATTAGCTAGCCCGCAGTTCTTC,CASSLLASPQFF
NA,TRBJ2-1,NA,TRBV5-1,TGCGCCAGCAGCCCGGTAGGGAGCTCCTACAATGAGCAGTTCTTC,CASSPVGSSYNEQFF